Included here is one T cell receptor (beta chain) sequence, with context. Its target is not known. This record comes from a study of cytomegalovirus exposure and HLA in healthy donors. The length of the CDR3 is 15 residues. Per the germline V gene, CDR1 is MNHNS and CDR2 is SASEGT. V shed 0 bases and J shed 5 bases, with 12 bases lying between them. Study-wide results and caveats: Rarity characterized most TCR sequences, yet some public TCRs appeared in many donors. The classifier reportedly diagnosed cytomegalovirus status with high sensitivity and specificity. The tendency of first-cohort TCR clusters to co-occur in the roughly 110 validation repertoires emerged from a later analysis.

TCRdb's copy holds only in-frame clones and misses some; the assay was immunoSEQ multiplex PCR. The sample carries 60,000 to 85,000 clones, over 90% recorded once. This receptor was identified in a woman in her late teens or twenties in good health and CMV-seropositive. The chain employs TRBV6-1 and TRBJ2-3; possible D gene TRBD2, 5 bases. The specimen sequenced was PBMCs. The DNA of the CDR3 is TGTGCCAGCAGTGAAGCTGCGAGGGCCGGAGATACGCAGTATTTT. The encoded protein is CASSEAARAGDTQYF.